This T cell receptor beta chain emerged from a study of beta chain features in type 1 diabetes. On the study more broadly: Examination covered fewer than 110 million sorted cells spanning all samples.

This clone was recorded a few times. Its matching antigen is unknown. CDR1 is SNHLY and CDR2 is FYNNEI in the germline V gene. Trimming took off 5 bases at V and 2 bases at J, with 9 bases between the two ends. The CDR3 consists of 13 residues. Expressed TCRB transcripts were sequenced because the entire RNA isolate underwent reverse transcription. The data were produced by immunoSEQ multiplex PCR, yet TCRdb's version contains in-frame clones alone and is incomplete. The table records fewer than 200,000 clones, approximately 13% of them present only once. General study findings and limits: Patients and controls would be equally affected if PCR favored shorter templates.

This TCR derives from a woman under 30 in good health. What was sequenced was central memory CD4+ T cells from blood. The chain carries TRBV2 and TRBJ1-1; TRBD1 is a possible D gene (6 bases). Here the CDR3 reads CASSKQGNTEAFF. The CDR3 DNA reads as TGTGCCAGCAGTAAACAGGGTAACACTGAAGCTTTCTTT.